The 9 T cell receptor beta chains in this list originate from one sample, sequenced in a study of cytomegalovirus exposure and HLA in healthy donors. This PCR relied on a set of 60 Vbeta primers and 13 Jbeta primers. Profiled with immunoSEQ multiplex PCR; TCRdb holds only in-frame clones, not every one. The sample table includes 130,000 or so clones. The sequencing sample was made of PBMCs. These receptors were taken from a woman aged 35 to 49 in good health and CMV-seronegative.

This chain joins TRBV7-3 and TRBJ1-2, with D possibly being TRBD1 (6 bases). The CDR3 has 13 residues. Deletions cut 5 bases from V and 2 bases from J, with 9 bases between. CDR1 SGHTA and CDR2 FQGTGA come from the germline V gene. The CDR3: CASSPDRNYGYTF. The DNA for the CDR3 is TGTGCCAGCAGCCCGGACAGAAACTATGGCTACACCTTC.

The chain has TRBV4-3 and TRBJ1-2; D is uncertain. This CDR3 has 14 residues. With 0 bases removed from V and 4 bases from J, the gap between germline ends came to 9 bases. Looked up from germline, CDR1 is LGHNA and CDR2 is YSLEER. CDR3 residues: CASSQDIGIYGYTF. CDR3 nucleotide sequence: TGCGCCAGCAGCCAAGACATCGGGATCTATGGCTACACCTTC.

The gene calls are TRBV28 and TRBJ2-7; possibly TRBD2 for D (6 bases). The CDR3 length is 12 residues. Germline CDR1 is MDHEN and CDR2 is SYDVKM. Trimming pared 2 bases from V and 7 bases from J, leaving 9 bases between. Here the CDR3 DNA reads TGTGCCAGCAGTTTAACGGGGGAAGAGCAGTACTTC. Protein sequence: CASSLTGEEQYF.

The chain combines TRBV7-2 with TRBJ2-4; D possibly corresponds to TRBD2 (5 bases). In germline, CDR1 is SGHTA, CDR2 FQGNSA. This CDR3 has 19 amino acids. Trimming took 3 bases from V and 4 from J, leaving 25 bases between them. CDR3: CASSFIAPISGILKNIQYF. The CDR3 coding sequence is TGTGCCAGCAGCTTTATTGCCCCGATTTCGGGGATATTGAAAAACATTCAGTACTTC.

The V gene is TRBV5-1, the J gene TRBJ1-3; 8 bases are a match to TRBD1. This CDR3 has 16 residues. Germline CDR1 SGHRS, CDR2 YFSETQ. With V trimmed by 1 base and J by 0 bases, 3 bases remained unmatched. CDR3 sequence (DNA): TGCGCCAGCAGCTTGAACACAGGGGGCTCTGGAAACACCATATATTTT. This encodes CASSLNTGGSGNTIYF.

CDR3 coding DNA: TGTGCCAGCAGTCCTGGACAGGCTGGAAACACCATATATTTT. This encodes CASSPGQAGNTIYF. The chain carries TRBV5-4 and TRBJ1-3; TRBD1 aligns across 7 bases. Germline V gene data show CDR1 as SGHNT and CDR2 as YYREEE (reference sequence). This CDR3 is built from 14 residues. The V segment lost 5 bases and the J segment 2 bases; nucleotides outside the gene matches: 4.

The chain has TRBV5-1 and TRBJ1-5, with TRBD1 identical over 8 bases. J lost 0 bases, V lost 0 bases, and 5 bases had no gene match. The germline V gene encodes CDR1 SGHRS and CDR2 YFSETQ. The CDR3 runs to 17 residues. This CDR3 is CASSLDRGGYSNQPQHF. In DNA form, the CDR3 reads TGCGCCAGCAGCTTGGACAGGGGGGGATATAGCAATCAGCCCCAGCATTTT.

The V call is TRBV18, the J call TRBJ1-2; D might be TRBD1 (6 bases). This CDR3 is built from 14 residues. Germline-derived CDR1 and CDR2 are KGHSH and LQKENI. The V end was cut by 7 bases, the J end by 0 bases, with 12 bases between. The chain's CDR3 is CASFPDRANYGYTF. CDR3 nucleotides: TGTGCCAGCTTCCCGGACAGAGCTAACTATGGCTACACCTTC.

CDR3: CASSVSSGGYGGTDTQYF. The DNA of the CDR3 is TGTGCCAGCAGCGTATCGAGCGGGGGGTACGGGGGTACAGATACGCAGTATTTT. V is TRBV9 and J is TRBJ2-3; 9 positions agree with TRBD2. The ends lost 1 base at V and 3 bases at J; junction bases unmatched: 12. Germline loops: CDR1 SGDLS, CDR2 YYNGEE. CDR3 length equals 18 residues. The complete variable domain, with remaining parts taken from reference TRBV9 and TRBJ2-3, reads DSGVTQTPKHLITATGQRVTLRCSPRSGDLSVYWYQQSLDQGLQFLIQYYNGEERAKGNILERFSAQQFPDLHSELNLSSLELGDSALYFCASSVSSGGYGGTDTQYFGPGTRLTVL.